This T cell receptor (beta chain) was sequenced during a study of cytomegalovirus exposure and HLA in healthy donors. Worth noting for this clone: Its matching antigen is unknown.

V gave up 3 bases and J gave up 6 bases; unmatched junction bases: 10. This CDR3 is built from 15 residues. Looked up from germline, CDR1 is SGHAT and CDR2 is FQNNGV. PCR was performed using 60 Vbeta and 13 Jbeta primers. TCRdb's table, derived via immunoSEQ multiplex PCR, lists solely in-frame clones and lacks some. This repertoire shows about 190,000 clones, more than 70% found once; its top ten account for about 5%. Study-level findings and limits: Another analysis was done later, and it associated 15,000 to 20,000 TCR beta sequences with HLA alleles at 0.05 false discovery rate. The study designated about 160 TCR beta chains cytomegalovirus-associated.

The chain carries TRBV11-2 and TRBJ1-2; 7 nucleotides match TRBD1. This TCR came from a man aged 25-45 years in good health and CMV-seropositive. The sample was PBMCs. CDR3 loop: CASSFYRQGLDGYTF. In nucleotides, the CDR3 is TGTGCCAGCAGCTTTTATCGACAGGGCTTGGATGGCTACACCTTC.